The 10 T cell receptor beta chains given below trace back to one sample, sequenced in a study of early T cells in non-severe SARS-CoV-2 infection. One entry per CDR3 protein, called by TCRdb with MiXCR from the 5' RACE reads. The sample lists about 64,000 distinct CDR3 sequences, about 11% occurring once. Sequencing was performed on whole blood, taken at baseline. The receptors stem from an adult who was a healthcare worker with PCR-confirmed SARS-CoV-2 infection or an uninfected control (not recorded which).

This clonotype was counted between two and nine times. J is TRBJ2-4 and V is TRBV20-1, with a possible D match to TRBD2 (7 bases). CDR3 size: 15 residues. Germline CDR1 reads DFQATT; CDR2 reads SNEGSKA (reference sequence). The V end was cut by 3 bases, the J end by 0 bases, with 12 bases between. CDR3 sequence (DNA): TGCAGTGCTAGCGGGGGGCAGGTAGCCAAAAACATTCAGTACTTC. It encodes CSASGGQVAKNIQYF.

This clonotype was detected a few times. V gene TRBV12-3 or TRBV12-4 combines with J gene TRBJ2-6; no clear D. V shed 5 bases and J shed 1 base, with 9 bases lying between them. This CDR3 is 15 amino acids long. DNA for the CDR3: TGTGCCAGCAGTACATTCGGGTCTGGGGCCAACGTCCTGACTTTC. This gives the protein CASSTFGSGANVLTF.

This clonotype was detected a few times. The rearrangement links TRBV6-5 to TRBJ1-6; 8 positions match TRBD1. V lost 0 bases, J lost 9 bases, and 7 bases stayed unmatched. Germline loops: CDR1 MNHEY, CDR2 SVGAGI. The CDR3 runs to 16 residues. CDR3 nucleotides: TGTGCCAGCAGTTACTCGAACACAGGGGGTAGTTCACCCCTCCACTTT. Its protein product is CASSYSNTGGSSPLHF.

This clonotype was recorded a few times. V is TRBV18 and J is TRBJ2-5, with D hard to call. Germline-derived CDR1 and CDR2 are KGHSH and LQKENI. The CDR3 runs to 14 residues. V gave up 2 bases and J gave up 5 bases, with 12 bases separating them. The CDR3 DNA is TGTGCCAGCTCACCAACCGGGTCTTTGGAGACCCAGTACTTC. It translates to CASSPTGSLETQYF.

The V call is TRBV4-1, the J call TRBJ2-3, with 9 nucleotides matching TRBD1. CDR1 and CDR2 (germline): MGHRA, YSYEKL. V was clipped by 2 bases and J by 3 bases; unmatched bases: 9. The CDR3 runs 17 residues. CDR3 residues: CASSQIDRGRRTDTQYF. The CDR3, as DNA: TGCGCCAGCAGCCAAATAGACAGGGGGAGGAGGACAGATACGCAGTATTTT.

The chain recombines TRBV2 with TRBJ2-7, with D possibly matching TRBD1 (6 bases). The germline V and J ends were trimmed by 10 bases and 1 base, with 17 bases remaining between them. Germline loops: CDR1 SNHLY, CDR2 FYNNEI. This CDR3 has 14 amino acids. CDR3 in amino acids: CAIDRGMGSYEQYF. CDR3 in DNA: TGTGCCATCGATAGGGGGATGGGGTCCTACGAGCAGTACTTC.

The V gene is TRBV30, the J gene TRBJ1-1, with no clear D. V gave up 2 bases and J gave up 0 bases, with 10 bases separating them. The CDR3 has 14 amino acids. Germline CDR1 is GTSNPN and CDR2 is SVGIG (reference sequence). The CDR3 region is CAWSLLNMNTEAFF. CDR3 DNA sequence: TGTGCCTGGAGTCTACTTAATATGAACACTGAAGCTTTCTTT.

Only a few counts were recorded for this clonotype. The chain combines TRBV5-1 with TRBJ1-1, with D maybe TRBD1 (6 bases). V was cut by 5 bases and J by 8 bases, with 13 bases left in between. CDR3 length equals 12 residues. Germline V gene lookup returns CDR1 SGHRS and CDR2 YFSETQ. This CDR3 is CASRPPQGEAFF. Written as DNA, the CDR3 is TGCGCCAGCAGGCCCCCACAGGGCGAAGCTTTCTTT.

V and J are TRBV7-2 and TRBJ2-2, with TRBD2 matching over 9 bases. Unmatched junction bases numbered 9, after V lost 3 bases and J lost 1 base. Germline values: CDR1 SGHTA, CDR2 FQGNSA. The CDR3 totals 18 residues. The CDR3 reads CASSLLASGGWNTGELFF. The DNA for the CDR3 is TGTGCCAGCAGCTTGTTGGCCAGCGGGGGGTGGAACACCGGGGAGCTGTTTTTT. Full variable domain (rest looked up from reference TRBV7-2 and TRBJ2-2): GAGVSQSPSNKVTEKGKDVELRCDPISGHTALYWYRQSLGQGLEFLIYFQGNSAPDKSGLPSDRFSAERTGGSVSTLTIQRTQQEDSAVYLCASSLLASGGWNTGELFFGEGSRLTVL.

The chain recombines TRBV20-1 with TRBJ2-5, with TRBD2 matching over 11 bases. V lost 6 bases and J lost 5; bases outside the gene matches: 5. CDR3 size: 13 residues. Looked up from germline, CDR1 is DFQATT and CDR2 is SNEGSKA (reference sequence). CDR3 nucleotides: TGCAGTGCAATCCTAGCGGGGGGCGAGACCCAGTACTTC. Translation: CSAILAGGETQYF.